The clone carrying this TCR beta chain appeared many times. These data come from a study of T cells in Graves' hyperthyroidism and ophthalmopathy. Amplification yielded TCR beta CDR3 regions, with RNA transcripts as the source. In the first-round RT-PCR of the TCR CDR3, the HTBI primer set was used. TCRdb called the multiplex PCR reads again in MiXCR, with one record for every CDR3 protein. This table holds about 600,000 distinct CDR3 sequences, approximately 14% found once. CDR1 and CDR2 (germline): MNHNY, SVGAGI (reference sequence). Unmatched junction bases numbered 0, after V lost 0 bases and J lost 3 bases. This CDR3 is built from 15 residues. Patients with ophthalmopathy all had a Clinical Activity Score of at least 3, a NOSPECS grade of at least 4 and duration under 3 months.

Sequencing input: blood. This TCR came from a woman aged 50 to 65 with Graves' ophthalmopathy. This chain joins TRBV6-6 and TRBJ2-7, with 12 nucleotides matching TRBD2. CDR3 residues: CASSYSTSGSYEQYF. The CDR3 DNA reads TGTGCCAGCAGTTACTCGACTAGCGGGAGCTACGAGCAGTACTTC.